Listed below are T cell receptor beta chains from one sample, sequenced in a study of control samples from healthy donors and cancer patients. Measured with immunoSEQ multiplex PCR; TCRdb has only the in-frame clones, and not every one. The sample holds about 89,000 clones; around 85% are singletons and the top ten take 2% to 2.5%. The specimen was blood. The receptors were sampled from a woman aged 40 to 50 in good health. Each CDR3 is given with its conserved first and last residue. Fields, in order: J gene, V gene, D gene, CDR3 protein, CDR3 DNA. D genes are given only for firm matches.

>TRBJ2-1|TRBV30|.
CAWDTQGYNEQFF
TGTGCCTGGGATACCCAGGGCTACAATGAGCAGTTCTTC
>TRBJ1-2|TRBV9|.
CASSASGTLYGYTF
TGTGCCAGCAGCGCCTCAGGGACCCTCTATGGCTACACCTTC
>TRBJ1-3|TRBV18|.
CASSPRSRNTIYF
TGTGCCAGCTCACCACGATCGCGAAACACCATATATTTT
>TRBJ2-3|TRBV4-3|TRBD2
CASSQGTSGGEDTQYF
TGCGCCAGCAGCCAAGGGACTAGCGGGGGAGAAGATACGCAGTATTTT
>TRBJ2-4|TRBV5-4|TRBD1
CASSWDALRGAKNIQYF
TGTGCCAGCAGCTGGGACGCCCTCAGGGGGGCCAAAAACATTCAGTACTTC
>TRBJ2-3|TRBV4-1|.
CASSHAGTDTQYF
TGCGCCAGCAGCCACGCGGGGACAGATACGCAGTATTTT
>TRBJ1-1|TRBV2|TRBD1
CASSAQGEGAEAFF
TGTGCCAGCAGTGCACAGGGGGAAGGCGCTGAAGCTTTCTTT
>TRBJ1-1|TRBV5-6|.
CASSPGWVTEAFF
TGTGCCAGCAGCCCAGGTTGGGTAACTGAAGCTTTCTTT
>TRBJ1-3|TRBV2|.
CASRDVSGNTIYF
TGTGCCAGCAGGGACGTCTCTGGAAACACCATATATTTT
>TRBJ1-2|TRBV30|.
CAFSVEGYTF
TGTGCCTTCAGCGTGGAGGGCTACACCTTC
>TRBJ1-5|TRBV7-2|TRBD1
CASSLRVTGGAYSNQPQHF
TGTGCCAGCAGCTTAAGGGTGACAGGGGGTGCGTATAGCAATCAGCCCCAGCATTTT
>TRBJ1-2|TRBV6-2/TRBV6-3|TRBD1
CASSRGQLSYGYTF
TGTGCCAGCAGCCGGGGACAGTTATCCTATGGCTACACCTTC
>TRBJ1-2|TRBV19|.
CASTLGPGTIKNYGYTF
TGTGCCAGTACCCTGGGGCCCGGGACAATCAAAAACTATGGCTACACCTTC